This T cell receptor (beta chain) was observed in a study of cytomegalovirus exposure and HLA in healthy donors. Germline V CDR1 and CDR2: MDHEN, SYDVKM. V dropped 5 bases and J dropped 1; count of bases not matched to a gene: 5. This CDR3 comprises 15 residues. This clone has a single count. Its cognate antigen is unknown. PCR employed 60 Vbeta and 13 Jbeta primers. Authors' data handling: About 12 million shared chains were among the about 80 million unique TCR beta chains that a later analysis counted. The data were produced by immunoSEQ multiplex PCR, yet TCRdb's version contains in-frame clones alone and is incomplete. V and J calls and clone size are as listed in that table; D and trimming were resolved from the DNA. The sample gives approximately 130,000 clones, around 85% of which show up once; over 6.5% is in the top ten. General observations from the study: The study designated fewer than 200 TCR beta chains cytomegalovirus-associated. A later analysis reported that several of the most significant clusters appeared to be linked to common viral pathogens, among them Epstein-Barr virus.

The sample comprised PBMCs. The clonotype originates from a woman aged 25 to 39 in good health and CMV-seropositive. This chain joins TRBV28 and TRBJ2-7; 10 nucleotides agree with TRBD2. CDR3 nucleotides: TGTGCCAGCAGTCTTGTTAGCGGGAGGTCCTACGAGCAGTACTTC. This translates into CASSLVSGRSYEQYF.